Here is one TCR beta chain with its context. In the same sample, other DNA sequences code for this CDR3. The data stem from a study of blood T cell repertoires in COVID-19. This CDR3 is 15 amino acids long. Germline CDR1 and CDR2: SGDLS and YYNGEE. Trimming at V came to 3 bases and at J to 2 bases, leaving 6 bases not matched to a gene. Original processing notes: Estimation of nucleated cell counts was performed using reference gene primer amplification. Profiling relied on immunoSEQ multiplex PCR, and the TCRdb table lists in-frame clones only, not all of them. V, J and clone size reflect that table, while D and trimming were determined from the DNA. In the table there are roughly 150,000 clones, about four fifths of which are singletons.

The sequence derives from a woman of 80 years or more with acute or convalescent COVID-19. What was sequenced was peripheral blood. The chain recombines TRBV9 with TRBJ2-7; 9 positions agree with TRBD1. The CDR3 DNA sequence: TGTGCCAGCAGCGCAGGGACAGGGAATACCTACGAGCAGTACTTC. Its protein is CASSAGTGNTYEQYF.